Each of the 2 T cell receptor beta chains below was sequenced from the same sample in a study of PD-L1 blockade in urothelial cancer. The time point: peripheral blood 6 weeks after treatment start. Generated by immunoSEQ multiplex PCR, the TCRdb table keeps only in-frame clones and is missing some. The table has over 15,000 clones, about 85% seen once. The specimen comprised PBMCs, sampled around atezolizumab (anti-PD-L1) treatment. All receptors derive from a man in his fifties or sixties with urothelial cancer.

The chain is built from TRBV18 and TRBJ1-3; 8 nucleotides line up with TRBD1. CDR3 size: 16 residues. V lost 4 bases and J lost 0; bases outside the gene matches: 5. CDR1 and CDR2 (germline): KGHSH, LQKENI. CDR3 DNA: TGTGCCAGCTCACAGGGACAGGCAAACTCTGGAAACACCATATATTTT. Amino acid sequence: CASSQGQANSGNTIYF.

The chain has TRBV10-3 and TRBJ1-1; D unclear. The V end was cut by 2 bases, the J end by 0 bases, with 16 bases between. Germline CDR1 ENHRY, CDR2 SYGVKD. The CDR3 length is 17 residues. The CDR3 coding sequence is TGTGCCATCAGTGAGCGGGAGGATCTAGTTATGAACACTGAAGCTTTCTTT. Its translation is CAISEREDLVMNTEAFF.